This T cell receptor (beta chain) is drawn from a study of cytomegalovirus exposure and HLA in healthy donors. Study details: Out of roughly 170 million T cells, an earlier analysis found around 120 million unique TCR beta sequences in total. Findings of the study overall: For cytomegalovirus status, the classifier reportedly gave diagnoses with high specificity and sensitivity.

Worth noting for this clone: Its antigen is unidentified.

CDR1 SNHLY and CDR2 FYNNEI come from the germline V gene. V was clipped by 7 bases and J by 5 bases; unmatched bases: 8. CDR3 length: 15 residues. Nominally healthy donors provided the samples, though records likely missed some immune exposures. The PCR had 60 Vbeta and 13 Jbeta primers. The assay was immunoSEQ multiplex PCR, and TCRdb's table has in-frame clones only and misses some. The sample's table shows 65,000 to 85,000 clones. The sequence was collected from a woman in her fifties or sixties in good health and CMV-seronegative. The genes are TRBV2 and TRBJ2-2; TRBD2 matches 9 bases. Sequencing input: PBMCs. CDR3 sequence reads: CASTQAGGITGELFF. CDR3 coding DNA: TGTGCCAGCACTCAGGCGGGAGGGATAACCGGGGAGCTGTTTTTT.